This T cell receptor (beta chain) was identified in a study of T cells in Graves' hyperthyroidism and ophthalmopathy. Study findings and constraints: Blood also carried most thyroid clonotypes expanded above 0.001.

This clonotype occurred a few times. The antigen is not known. Germline V gene data show CDR1 as LNHDA and CDR2 as SQIVND (reference sequence). CDR3 length: 14 residues. Trimming cost V 4 bases and J 5 bases, with 14 bases left between them. RNA transcripts yielded amplified TCR beta CDR3 regions. In the first-round RT-PCR of the TCR CDR3, the HTBI primer set was used. TCRdb re-derived calls from the multiplex PCR reads in MiXCR, one entry per CDR3 protein. The repertoire consists of a few hundred thousand distinct CDR3 sequences, with roughly a fifth occurring once and the leading ten covering around 50%.

This sequence was found in a woman aged 50 to 60 with Graves' hyperthyroidism. Input material: blood. The chain is built from TRBV19 and TRBJ2-5, with D possibly TRBD2 on 6 matching bases. CDR3 protein: CASSTQGGGETQYF. The CDR3 nucleotides read TGTGCCAGTAGTACTCAGGGAGGCGGGGAGACCCAGTACTTC. The complete variable domain, with remaining parts taken from reference TRBV19 and TRBJ2-5, reads DGGITQSPKYLFRKEGQNVTLSCEQNLNHDAMYWYRQDPGQGLRLIYYSQIVNDFQKGDIAEGYSVSREKKESFPLTVTSAQKNPTAFYLCASSTQGGGETQYFGPGTRLLVL.